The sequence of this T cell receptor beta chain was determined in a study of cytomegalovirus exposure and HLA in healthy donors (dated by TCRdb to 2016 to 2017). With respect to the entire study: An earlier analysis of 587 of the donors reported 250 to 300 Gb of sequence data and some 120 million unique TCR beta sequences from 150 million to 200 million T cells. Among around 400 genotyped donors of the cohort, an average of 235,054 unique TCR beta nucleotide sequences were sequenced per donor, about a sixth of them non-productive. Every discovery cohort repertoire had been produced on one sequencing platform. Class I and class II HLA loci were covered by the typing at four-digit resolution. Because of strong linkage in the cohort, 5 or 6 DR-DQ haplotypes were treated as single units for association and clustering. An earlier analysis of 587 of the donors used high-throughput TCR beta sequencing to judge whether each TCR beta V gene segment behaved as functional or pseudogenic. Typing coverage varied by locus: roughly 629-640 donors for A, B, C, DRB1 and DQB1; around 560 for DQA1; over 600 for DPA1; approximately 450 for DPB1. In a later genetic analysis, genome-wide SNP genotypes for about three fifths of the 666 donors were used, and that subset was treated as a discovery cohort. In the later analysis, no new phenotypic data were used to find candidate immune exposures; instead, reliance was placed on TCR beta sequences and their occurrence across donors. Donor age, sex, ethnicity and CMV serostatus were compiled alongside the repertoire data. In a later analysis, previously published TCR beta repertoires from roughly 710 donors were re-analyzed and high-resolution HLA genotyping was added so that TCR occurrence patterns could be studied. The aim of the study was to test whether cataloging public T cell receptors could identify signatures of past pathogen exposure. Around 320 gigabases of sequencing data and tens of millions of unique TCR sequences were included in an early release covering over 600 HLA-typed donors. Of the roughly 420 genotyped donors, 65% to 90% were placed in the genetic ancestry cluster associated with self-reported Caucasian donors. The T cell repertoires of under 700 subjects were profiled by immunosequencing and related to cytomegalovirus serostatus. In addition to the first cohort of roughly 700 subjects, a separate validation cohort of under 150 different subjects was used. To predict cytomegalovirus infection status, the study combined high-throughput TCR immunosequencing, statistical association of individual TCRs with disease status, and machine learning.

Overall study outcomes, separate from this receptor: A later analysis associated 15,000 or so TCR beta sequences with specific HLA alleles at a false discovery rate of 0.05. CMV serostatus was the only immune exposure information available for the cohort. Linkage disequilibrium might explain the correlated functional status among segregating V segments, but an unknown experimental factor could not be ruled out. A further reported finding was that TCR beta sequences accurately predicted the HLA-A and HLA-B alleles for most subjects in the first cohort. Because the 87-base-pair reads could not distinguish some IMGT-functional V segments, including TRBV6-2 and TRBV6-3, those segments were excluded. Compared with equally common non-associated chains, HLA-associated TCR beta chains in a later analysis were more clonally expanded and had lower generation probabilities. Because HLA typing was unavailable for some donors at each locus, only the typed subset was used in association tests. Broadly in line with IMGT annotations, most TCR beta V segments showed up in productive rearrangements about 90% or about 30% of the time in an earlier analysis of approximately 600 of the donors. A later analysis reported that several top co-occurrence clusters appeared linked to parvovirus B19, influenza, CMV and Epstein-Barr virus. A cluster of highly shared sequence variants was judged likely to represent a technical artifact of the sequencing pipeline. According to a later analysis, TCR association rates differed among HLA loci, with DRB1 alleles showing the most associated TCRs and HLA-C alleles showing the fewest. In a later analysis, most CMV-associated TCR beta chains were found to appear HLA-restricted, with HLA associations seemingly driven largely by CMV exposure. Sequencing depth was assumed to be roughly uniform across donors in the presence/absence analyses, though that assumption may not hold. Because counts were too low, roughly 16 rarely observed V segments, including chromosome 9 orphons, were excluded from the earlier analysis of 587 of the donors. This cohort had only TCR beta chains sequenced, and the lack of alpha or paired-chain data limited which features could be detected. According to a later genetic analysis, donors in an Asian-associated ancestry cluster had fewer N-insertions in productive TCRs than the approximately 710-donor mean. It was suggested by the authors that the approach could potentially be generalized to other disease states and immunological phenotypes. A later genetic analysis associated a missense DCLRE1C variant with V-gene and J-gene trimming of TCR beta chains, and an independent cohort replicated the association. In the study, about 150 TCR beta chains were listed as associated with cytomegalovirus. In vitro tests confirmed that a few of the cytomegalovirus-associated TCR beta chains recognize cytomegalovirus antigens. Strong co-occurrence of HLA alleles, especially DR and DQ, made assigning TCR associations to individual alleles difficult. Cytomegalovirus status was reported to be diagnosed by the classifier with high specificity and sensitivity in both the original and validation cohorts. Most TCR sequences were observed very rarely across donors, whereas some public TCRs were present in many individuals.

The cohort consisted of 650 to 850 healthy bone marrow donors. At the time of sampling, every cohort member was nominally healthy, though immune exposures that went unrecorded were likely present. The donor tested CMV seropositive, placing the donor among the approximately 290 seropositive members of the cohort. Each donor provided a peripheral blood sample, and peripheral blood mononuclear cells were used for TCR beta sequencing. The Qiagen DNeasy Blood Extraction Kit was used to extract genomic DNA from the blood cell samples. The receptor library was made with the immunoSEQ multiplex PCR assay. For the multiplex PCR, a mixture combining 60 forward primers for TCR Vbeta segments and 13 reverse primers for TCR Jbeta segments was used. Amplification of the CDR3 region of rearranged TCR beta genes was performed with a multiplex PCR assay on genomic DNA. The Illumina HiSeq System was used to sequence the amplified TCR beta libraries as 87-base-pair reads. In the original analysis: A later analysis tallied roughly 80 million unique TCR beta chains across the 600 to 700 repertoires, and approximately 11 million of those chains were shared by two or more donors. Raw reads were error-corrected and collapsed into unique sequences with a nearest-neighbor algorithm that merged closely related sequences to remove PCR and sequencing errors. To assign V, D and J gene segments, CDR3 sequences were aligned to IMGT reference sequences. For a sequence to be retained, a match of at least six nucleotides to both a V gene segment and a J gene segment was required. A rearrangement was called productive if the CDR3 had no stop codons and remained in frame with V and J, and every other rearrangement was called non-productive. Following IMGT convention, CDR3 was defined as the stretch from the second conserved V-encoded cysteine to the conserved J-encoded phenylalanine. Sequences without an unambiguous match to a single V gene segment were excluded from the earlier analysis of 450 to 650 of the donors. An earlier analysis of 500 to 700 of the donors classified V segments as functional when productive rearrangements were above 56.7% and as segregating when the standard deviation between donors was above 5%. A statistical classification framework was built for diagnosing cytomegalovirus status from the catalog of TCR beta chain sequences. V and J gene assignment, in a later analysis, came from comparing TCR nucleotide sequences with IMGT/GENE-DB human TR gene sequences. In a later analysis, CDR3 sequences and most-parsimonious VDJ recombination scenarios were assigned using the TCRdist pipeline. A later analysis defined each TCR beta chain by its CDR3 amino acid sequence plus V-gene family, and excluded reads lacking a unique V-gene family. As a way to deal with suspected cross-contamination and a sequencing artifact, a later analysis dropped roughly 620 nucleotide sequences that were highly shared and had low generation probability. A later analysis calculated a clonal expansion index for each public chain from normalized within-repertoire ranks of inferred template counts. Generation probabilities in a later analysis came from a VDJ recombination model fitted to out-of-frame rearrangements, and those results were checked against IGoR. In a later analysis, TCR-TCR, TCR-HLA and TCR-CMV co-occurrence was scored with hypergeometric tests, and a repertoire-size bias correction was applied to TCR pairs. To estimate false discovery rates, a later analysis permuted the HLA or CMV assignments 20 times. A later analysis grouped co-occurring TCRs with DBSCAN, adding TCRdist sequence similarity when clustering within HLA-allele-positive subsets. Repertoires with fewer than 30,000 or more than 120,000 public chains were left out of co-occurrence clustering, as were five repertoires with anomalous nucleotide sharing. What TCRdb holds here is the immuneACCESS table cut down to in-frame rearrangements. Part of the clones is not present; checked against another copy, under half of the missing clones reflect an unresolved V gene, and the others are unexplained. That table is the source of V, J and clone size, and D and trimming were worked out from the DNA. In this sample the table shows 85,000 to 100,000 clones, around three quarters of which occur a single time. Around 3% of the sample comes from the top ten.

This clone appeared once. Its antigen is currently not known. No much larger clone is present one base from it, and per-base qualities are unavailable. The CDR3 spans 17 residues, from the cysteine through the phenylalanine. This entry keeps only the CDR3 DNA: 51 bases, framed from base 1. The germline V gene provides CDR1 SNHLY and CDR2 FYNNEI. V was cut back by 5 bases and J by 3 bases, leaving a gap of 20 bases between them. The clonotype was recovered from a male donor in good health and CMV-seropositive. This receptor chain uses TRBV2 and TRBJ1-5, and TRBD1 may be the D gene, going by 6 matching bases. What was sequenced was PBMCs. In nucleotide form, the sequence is TGTGCCAGCAGTCATAAACAGGGAATAGGGCTCAATCAGCCCCAGCATTTT. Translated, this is CASSHKQGIGLNQPQHF.